This is a list of T cell receptor beta chains from one sample in a study of T-cell memory formation after mild COVID-19. TCRdb re-analysed the 5' RACE reads in MiXCR, keeping a single row per CDR3 protein. The sample contains 400,000 or so distinct CDR3 sequences, 15% to 20% of which appear only once. Sequencing was carried out using PBMCs or a T cell subset sorted from them (not recorded which). These receptors were taken from an adult woman who had mild COVID-19 (a few samples of this study predate the infection). Cell type and time point are not known. Each CDR3 is given with its conserved first and last residue. D genes are given only for firm matches. A clone size is listed for some rows: how often the clone was seen (once, few, many), or a class if it is expanded.

D gene	clone size	J gene	V gene	CDR3 protein	CDR3 DNA
TRBD2	-	TRBJ2-3	TRBV10-3	CAISEPGGADTQYF	TGTGCCATCAGTGAGCCGGGGGGTGCAGATACGCAGTATTTT
TRBD2	-	TRBJ2-3	TRBV29-1	CSVAGLAGSTDTQYF	TGCAGCGTGGCGGGACTAGCGGGATCCACAGATACGCAGTATTTT
-	-	TRBJ1-1	TRBV20-1	CSARVVEAFF	TGCAGTGCTAGGGTAGTGGAGGCTTTCTTT
-	few	TRBJ1-1	TRBV7-9	CASSLVSHPNTEAFF	TGTGCCAGCAGCTTAGTCTCGCACCCCAACACTGAAGCTTTCTTT
-	many	TRBJ1-2	TRBV20-1	CSASGGPEEGYTF	TGCAGTGCTAGTGGTGGACCGGAGGAGGGCTACACCTTC
-	few	TRBJ1-1	TRBV20-1	CSAPPSGGGNTEAFF	TGCAGTGCTCCCCCAAGCGGCGGGGGGAACACTGAAGCTTTCTTT
-	-	TRBJ2-6	TRBV27	CASSLLIGANVLTF	TGTGCCAGCAGTTTATTAATAGGGGCCAACGTCCTGACTTTC
TRBD1	few	TRBJ2-2	TRBV7-6	CASSRFSTGSGTGELFF	TGTGCCAGCAGCCGCTTCTCGACAGGGAGTGGGACCGGGGAGCTGTTTTTT
TRBD1	few	TRBJ1-6	TRBV5-4	CASSLNAGQGNYNSPLHF	TGTGCCAGCAGCTTGAATGCCGGACAGGGAAACTATAATTCACCCCTCCACTTT
TRBD1	-	TRBJ2-1	TRBV6-2/TRBV6-3	CASSYGQGGQFF	TGTGCCAGCAGTTACGGACAGGGAGGGCAGTTCTTC
-	-	TRBJ1-2	TRBV2	CASSQGEGSSGYTF	TGTGCCAGCAGCCAAGGGGAGGGTTCTAGTGGCTACACCTTC
TRBD2	few	TRBJ2-1	TRBV6-2/TRBV6-3	CASSSPFTDPASGRGNEQFF	TGTGCCAGCAGTTCCCCTTTTACCGACCCAGCTAGCGGCCGGGGCAATGAGCAGTTCTTC